The 17 T cell receptor beta chains in this list originate from one sample, sequenced in a study of early T cells in non-severe SARS-CoV-2 infection. TCRdb redid the calling of the 5' RACE reads with MiXCR, one entry per CDR3 protein. The repertoire has tens of thousands of distinct CDR3 sequences, more than 9% of them found once; the top ten carry roughly 16%. The specimen was whole blood. These receptors were collected from an adult who was a healthcare worker with PCR-confirmed SARS-CoV-2 infection or an uninfected control (not recorded which).

Ten or more counts support this clonotype. The chain combines TRBV6-5 with TRBJ2-3, with a possible D match to TRBD2 (5 bases). V lost 8 bases, J lost 0 bases, and 9 bases lay in between. There are 13 residues in the CDR3. From germline, CDR1 is MNHEY and CDR2 SVGAGI. CDR3 coding DNA: TGTGCCAGCCAAGCGGATAGCACAGATACGCAGTATTTT. Its translation: CASQADSTDTQYF.

This clonotype has a count of ten or more. The V and J genes are TRBV6-1 and TRBJ1-2, with D perhaps matching TRBD1 (5 bases). This CDR3 spans 15 amino acids. Trimming stripped 8 bases from V and 5 bases from J, with 21 bases between. The germline gives CDR1 MNHNS, CDR2 SASEGT. CDR3: CASHYPGTSYYGYTF. CDR3 coding DNA: TGTGCCAGCCACTACCCCGGGACCTCCTATTATGGCTACACCTTC.

This clonotype was found many times. This chain connects TRBV14 to TRBJ2-1, with TRBD2 identical over 9 bases. This CDR3 comprises 16 residues. V dropped 0 bases and J dropped 7; count of bases not matched to a gene: 7. CDR1 and CDR2 from the germline V gene are SGHDN and FVKESK. The CDR3 loop reads CASSQDLASGENEQFF. The CDR3 region has the DNA TGTGCCAGCAGCCAAGATCTAGCTAGCGGGGAAAATGAGCAGTTCTTC. The full variable domain, with the rest looked up from reference TRBV14 and TRBJ2-1, is EAGVTQFPSHSVIEKGQTVTLRCDPISGHDNLYWYRRVMGKEIKFLLHFVKESKQDESGMPNNRFLAERTGGTYSTLKVQPAELEDSGVYFCASSQDLASGENEQFFGPGTRLTVL.

This clonotype was counted ten times or more. V and J are TRBV2 and TRBJ1-4, with D hard to call. CDR1 is SNHLY and CDR2 is FYNNEI in the germline V gene. The length of the CDR3 is 14 residues. The V and J ends lost 2 bases and 2 bases respectively, with 6 bases between them. The CDR3 loop is CASSESETNEKLFF. The CDR3 DNA sequence: TGTGCCAGCAGTGAATCCGAGACTAATGAAAAACTGTTTTTT.

This clonotype appeared a few times. The rearrangement links TRBV3-1 to TRBJ1-2; no definite D call. CDR1 is LGHDT, CDR2 YNNKEL, per germline (reference sequence). The CDR3 runs to 13 residues. The ends were cut back, 0 bases at V and 3 bases at J, with 5 bases in the middle. This CDR3 reads CASSQEDYYGYTF. In nucleotides, the CDR3 is TGTGCCAGCAGCCAAGAAGATTACTATGGCTACACCTTC.

Many counts were recorded for this clonotype. V usage is TRBV18 and J usage is TRBJ1-2; TRBD1 matches 7 bases. The germline V gene encodes CDR1 KGHSH and CDR2 LQKENI. The CDR3 is made up of 14 amino acids. Unmatched junction bases numbered 8, after V lost 8 bases and J lost 2 bases. As DNA, the CDR3 is TGTGCCAGCCGTGAGACAGGGACGAACTATGGCTACACCTTC. It yields the protein CASRETGTNYGYTF.

This clonotype was seen ten or more times. The chain uses TRBV27 and TRBJ2-2, with D maybe TRBD1 (6 bases). CDR1 MNHEY and CDR2 SMNVEV come from the germline V gene (reference sequence). The CDR3 length is 16 residues. Trimming removed 7 bases from V and 1 base from J, with 16 bases in between. This CDR3 is CASTPVDRLNTGELFF. The CDR3 DNA reads TGTGCCAGCACCCCGGTTGACAGGTTGAACACCGGGGAGCTGTTTTTT.

This sequence joins TRBV2 and TRBJ1-1; a possible D gene is TRBD1 (5 bases). Germline V gene data show CDR1 as SNHLY and CDR2 as FYNNEI. Trimming removed 4 bases at V and 5 bases at J, with 11 bases between. This CDR3 has 13 amino acids. CDR3 sequence reads: CASSVAGRTEAFF. The CDR3 nucleotides read TGTGCCAGCAGTGTCGCAGGGCGGACTGAAGCTTTCTTT.

Only one count was recorded for this clonotype. The chain combines TRBV6-5 with TRBJ1-6, with D perhaps matching TRBD1 (5 bases). Trimming shortened V by 0 bases and J by 6 bases, and 9 bases separated the two germline ends. Germline assignment: CDR1 MNHEY and CDR2 SVGAGI. This CDR3 spans 15 amino acids. CDR3 loop: CASSYSWGRNSPLHF. CDR3 nucleotides: TGTGCCAGCAGTTACTCCTGGGGCCGTAATTCACCCCTCCACTTT.

This clonotype was observed many times. The rearrangement links TRBV29-1 to TRBJ1-2; D unresolved. Germline V gives CDR1 SQVTM, CDR2 ANQGSEA. V was cut by 0 bases and J by 3 bases, with 14 bases left in between. The length of the CDR3 is 15 residues. The CDR3 nucleotides are TGCAGCGTTGAAGATCTTCCGGGGTTGGACTATGGCTACACCTTC. Amino acids: CSVEDLPGLDYGYTF.

V and J are TRBV12-5 and TRBJ2-1; maybe TRBD2 (5 bases). The CDR3 consists of 14 residues. In germline, CDR1 is LGHNT, CDR2 FRNRAP. The V and J ends lost 6 bases and 6 bases respectively, with 15 bases between them. CDR3 in amino acids: CASGRQDLSNEQFF. The CDR3 region has the DNA TGTGCTAGTGGCCGCCAGGACTTATCCAATGAGCAGTTCTTC.

This clonotype was seen at least ten times. This chain uses TRBV7-2 with TRBJ2-3; D is undetermined. Germline loops: CDR1 SGHTA, CDR2 FQGNSA. The CDR3 totals 13 residues. V was clipped by 4 bases and J by 5 bases, with 10 bases between them. The CDR3 DNA reads TGTGCCAGCAGCTCCATAGCATTAGATACGCAGTATTTT. Translation: CASSSIALDTQYF. The entire variable domain, with the rest obtained from reference TRBV7-2 and TRBJ2-3, is as follows: GAGVSQSPSNKVTEKGKDVELRCDPISGHTALYWYRQSLGQGLEFLIYFQGNSAPDKSGLPSDRFSAERTGGSVSTLTIQRTQQEDSAVYLCASSSIALDTQYFGPGTRLTVL.

The chain uses TRBV5-4 and TRBJ1-1; D is undetermined. Germline CDR1 SGHNT, CDR2 YYREEE (reference sequence). This CDR3 comprises 14 residues. With 0 bases removed from V and 7 bases from J, the gap between germline ends came to 13 bases. For the CDR3, the DNA is TGTGCCAGCAGCTTGGGGGGATGGCACGGTGAAGCTTTCTTT. The encoded protein is CASSLGGWHGEAFF.

This clonotype was seen at least ten times. CDR3 sequence reads: CASSLVVGGTGELFF. In nucleotides, the CDR3 is TGTGCCAGCAGCTTAGTGGTGGGGGGAACCGGGGAGCTGTTTTTT. J is TRBJ2-2 and V is TRBV7-8; a weak D match, TRBD2 (6 bases). The CDR3 runs to 15 residues. The germline CDR1 and CDR2 sequences are SGHVS and FQNEAQ. Trimming took 1 base from V and 5 from J, leaving 11 bases between them.

This clonotype is labeled medium-sized. The chain combines TRBV6-2 or TRBV6-3 with TRBJ1-1; the match to TRBD1 covers 7 bases. The germline gives CDR1 MNHEY, CDR2 SVGEGT. After removal of 8 bases from V and 3 bases from J, the junction contained 9 bases not matched to a gene. This CDR3 comprises 14 residues. The CDR3 DNA follows: TGTGCCAGCCACTTTGACAGGGAAGACACTGAAGCTTTCTTT. This gives the protein CASHFDREDTEAFF.

A note on this clonotype: The CDR3 ends on some other residue instead of the conserved phenylalanine or tryptophan, so this is likely a read error. V usage is TRBV7-2 and J usage is TRBJ2-1; TRBD1 aligns across 8 bases. CDR3 length: 15 residues. Germline-derived CDR1 and CDR2 are SGHTA and FQGNSA. V trimming: 5 bases; J trimming: 9 bases; junction bases outside the gene matches: 12. For the CDR3, the DNA is TGTGCCAGCAGCCCCTCCGACAGGGGATTTGGTGAGCAGTTCTCC. Protein: CASSPSDRGFGEQFS.

The rearrangement uses TRBV6-6 and TRBJ2-3; D remains unclear. V lost 4 bases to trimming and J lost 13 bases, with 18 bases between them. The CDR3 consists of 13 residues. Germline V gene data show CDR1 as MNHNY and CDR2 as SVGAGI (reference sequence). The CDR3 nucleotides are TGTGCCAGCAGTTTCTCATTCACAGATACAGAGTATTTT. Translating gives CASSFSFTDTEYF.